Sequencing of this TCR beta chain was carried out in a study of shared clonotypes between healthy human individuals (dated by TCRdb to the early 2020s). Background for the entire study: The cohort comprised two women and a few men aged 18 to 49 years. Libraries were prepared and TCR repertoires were sequenced by different laboratories using diverse techniques, in order to increase sequencing depth and limit assay-specific biases. Leukapheresis yielded between about 0.85 and 9.5 billion PBMCs per donor. Per donor, three plates each were used for CD4 naive and CD4 memory, two for CD8 naive, and one for CD8 memory. To estimate repertoire size and how much clonotypes are shared between individuals, the study performed deep sequencing of blood TCR repertoires from about five healthy adults. The paper as a whole reports these results and caveats: Rarefaction of sorted-subset datasets indicated incomplete sequencing despite the large sequencing depth. Clonotypes shared by all four sorted-subset donors showed higher generation probabilities than non-shared clonotypes. Larger estimated clonotype richness was generally found for naive subsets than for memory subsets. The genetic and exposure-history diversity represented was limited by the small number of donors. Sampling was restricted to blood, and TCR repertoires in tissues likely differ from the TCR repertoires found in blood. Sharing across a handful of donors was observed for roughly 5.4% of naive CD4, 3% to 4% of naive CD8, about 2.5% of memory CD4, and around 0.4% of memory CD8 clonotypes. Pairwise subsampling indicated that sequencing depth was expected to affect the degree of clonotype sharing among donors.

TCR CDR3 regions were amplified from genomic DNA by multiplex PCR using the deep immunoSEQ assay. Extracted genomic DNA from each cell subset was spread evenly across all wells of several immunoSEQ 96-well plates, with each plate serving as a replicate. For sorted subsets, 200 to 250 ng genomic DNA, equal to tens of thousands of T cell genomes, was loaded into each replicate PCR. Purified libraries were measured with a Qubit 3.0 fluorometer, size-checked on a Bioanalyzer 2100, and measured again with the KAPA Library Quantification kit. Every immunoSEQ 96-well plate was sequenced on a separate single-read 150-cycle Illumina NextSeq 550 flow cell. Concerning the study's data processing: Because the immunoSEQ output held only junctional sequences and lacked quality scores, the filtering could not match the filtering applied to full-length reads. Sequences were annotated with PyIR, a Python wrapper for IgBLAST v1.9, and V/J genes and CDR3 were assigned using IMGT germline references. Reads with weak V/J assignments (E-value above 1e-6), missing CDR3, stop codons, out-of-frame junctions, or ambiguous translated residues were removed. V3J clonotypes were defined as sequences sharing an identical inferred V gene, J gene, and CDR3 amino acid sequence. Percentage overlap between repertoires was computed as shared unique clonotypes divided by the size of the smaller repertoire. Repertoire richness was assessed with RTK rarefaction, the Chao1 estimator, and Recon v2.1 estimates of unobserved clonotypes. Generation probabilities for all TCRbeta clonotypes obtained by the gDNA method from four donors were computed using OLGA. As stored in TCRdb, this immuneACCESS dataset retains in-frame rearrangements with V and J assigned. A fraction of the clones does not appear; measured against another copy, unresolved V genes explain less than half of the discrepancy, and the remainder lacks a known reason. The V and J calls and the clone size are those of that table, but D and trimming were determined from the DNA. The sample table contains about 2,200,000 clones; only one count was recorded for about 93% of them. 1.5% to 2% of the sample comes from the top ten.

The sample holds one count of this clone. The target of this receptor is not known. Base qualities are not provided; no much larger clone lies one nucleotide away. Additional DNA sequences in this sample encode the identical CDR3. CD8 naive samples were obtained by positive selection for CCR7 among CD45RO-negative cells, yielding a CD45RA+CCR7+ population from which TemRA cells were excluded. Healthy HIV-negative adults with no recently reported acute infections or vaccinations were included as donors. All donors were Caucasian adults living in Nashville, Tennessee, USA. Blood was obtained by leukapheresis, after which PBMCs were separated by Ficoll-Histopaque density gradient centrifugation and cryopreserved in liquid nitrogen vapor phase. Analytical flow cytometry was used to check the purity and quantity of each magnetically sorted T cell population. Genomic DNA was isolated from every sorted fraction and measured by UV absorbance on a Nanodrop 2000c.

CDR3 length: 15 amino acids, cysteine to phenylalanine. The DNA shown is the 45-base CDR3, in frame from base 1. V is pared back by 0 bases and J by 0 bases, with 6 bases lying between the germline termini. CDR1 and CDR2 (SGDLS, YYNGEE) derive from the germline V gene. The sequence came from a man aged 18 to 35 in good health. Some clones in this sample may be carry-over from other donors' samples. This receptor chain uses TRBV9 and TRBJ2-2, with no confidently assigned D gene. Sequenced input: naive CD8+ T cells from PBMCs. Sample cell subset or site, as interpreted from the label and publication: CD45RA+CCR7+. The CDR3 protein is CASSVGGSNTGELFF. The DNA is TGTGCCAGCAGCGTAGGCGGATCGAACACCGGGGAGCTGTTTTTT.